The 10 T cell receptor beta chains below all came from one sample that was sequenced in a study of blood T cell repertoires in COVID-19. Produced via immunoSEQ multiplex PCR; TCRdb's table is partial and in-frame only. The sample carries some 190,000 clones, around 84% recorded once. The specimen was PBMCs or T cells enriched from blood (not recorded which). The receptors shown here come from a woman aged 25 to 39 who had been exposed to COVID-19.

J is TRBJ1-1 and V is TRBV7-2; the D is unclear. The germline CDR1 and CDR2 sequences are SGHTA and FQGNSA. The germline V and J ends were trimmed by 5 bases and 2 bases, with 9 bases remaining between them. The CDR3 runs 13 residues. CDR3 bases: TGTGCCAGCAGCACACAGCCAAACACTGAAGCTTTCTTT. Protein product: CASSTQPNTEAFF. Looking up the rest from reference TRBV7-2 and TRBJ1-1 gives the full variable domain: GAGVSQSPSNKVTEKGKDVELRCDPISGHTALYWYRQSLGQGLEFLIYFQGNSAPDKSGLPSDRFSAERTGGSVSTLTIQRTQQEDSAVYLCASSTQPNTEAFFGQGTRLTVV.

DNA for the CDR3: TGTGCCAGCAGTATATACCCAGGGACTGAAGCTTTCTTT. This translates into CASSIYPGTEAFF. The chain is built from TRBV12-3 or TRBV12-4 and TRBJ1-1; D possibly corresponds to TRBD1 (5 bases). This CDR3 is built from 13 residues. Trimming removed 5 bases from V and 5 bases from J, with 12 bases in between.

This chain joins TRBV5-1 and TRBJ2-5; TRBD1 matches 8 bases. CDR3 length equals 13 residues. Trimming removed 4 bases from V and 4 bases from J; junction bases left unmatched: 3. CDR1 and CDR2 (germline): SGHRS, YFSETQ. The CDR3 protein is CASSGQGGETQYF. The CDR3 DNA reads TGCGCCAGCAGCGGACAGGGTGGAGAGACCCAGTACTTC.

This chain joins TRBV21-1 and TRBJ1-5; the listed D gene, TRBD1, was not tested against the DNA. TRBV21-1 is a pseudogene locus. The CDR3 is 16 amino acids. Here the CDR3 reads CASSNSYQEEGQPQHF. DNA of the CDR3: TGTGCCAGCAGCAACAGCTATCAGGAAGAAGGTCAGCCCCAGCATTTT.

V usage is TRBV18 and J usage is TRBJ1-4, with D maybe TRBD1 (5 bases). V gave up 3 bases and J gave up 4 bases, with 9 bases separating them. The CDR3 length is 14 residues. CDR1 and CDR2 (germline): KGHSH, LQKENI. The CDR3 region is CASSPGQRNEKLFF. The CDR3 coding sequence is TGTGCCAGCTCACCGGGGCAGCGTAATGAAAAACTGTTTTTT.

The V gene is TRBV3-1 (or the pseudogene TRBV3-2), the J gene TRBJ2-7; 15 bases agree with TRBD2. The J segment lost 9 bases and the V segment lost 6 bases, leaving 0 bases of the junction unmatched. The CDR3 extends over 12 amino acids. Looked up from germline, CDR1 is LGHDT and CDR2 is YNNKEL (reference sequence). The CDR3 is CASRGLAGGQYF. In DNA, the CDR3 is TGTGCCAGCAGGGGACTAGCGGGGGGGCAGTACTTC.

In DNA, the CDR3 is TGTGCCAGCAGCTTGGGACAGGGTGAATCACCCCTCCACTTT. Encoded protein: CASSLGQGESPLHF. The chain joins TRBV5-4 to TRBJ1-6, with 7 nucleotides matching TRBD1. The CDR3 is made up of 14 amino acids. Germline V CDR1 and CDR2: SGHNT, YYREEE (reference sequence). Trimming took 0 bases from V and 10 from J; bases not matched to a gene: 4.

CDR3 sequence: CASSIGQGFAEDTGELFF. As DNA, the CDR3 is TGTGCCAGTAGTATAGGACAGGGGTTCGCTGAGGACACCGGGGAGCTGTTTTTT. The chain has TRBV19 and TRBJ2-2; 8 bases fit TRBD1. Germline V gene sequence: CDR1 LNHDA, CDR2 SQIVND (reference sequence). J was trimmed by 3 bases and V by 1 base; bases with no gene match: 10. The CDR3 sequence is 18 residues long.

The chain has TRBV4-3 and TRBJ1-2; D gene uncertain. The CDR3 extends over 18 amino acids. CDR1 is LGHNA and CDR2 is YSLEER in the germline V gene. The V and J ends lost 1 base and 2 bases respectively, with 20 bases between them. The CDR3 coding sequence is TGCGCCAGCAGCCAAGTAGCACACCGTGCCGGAGGGAACTATGGCTACACCTTC. Its translation: CASSQVAHRAGGNYGYTF.

The rearrangement uses TRBV18 and TRBJ2-7, with D perhaps TRBD2 (6 bases). The V gene's germline CDR1 is KGHSH and CDR2 LQKENI. V gave up 2 bases and J gave up 2 bases, with 7 bases separating them. The CDR3 length is 13 residues. The CDR3 here is CASSPAGPYEQYF. DNA for the CDR3: TGTGCCAGCTCACCAGCGGGGCCCTACGAGCAGTACTTC. The whole variable domain, remainder taken from reference TRBV18 and TRBJ2-7, is NAGVMQNPRHLVRRRGQEARLRCSPMKGHSHVYWYRQLPEEGLKFMVYLQKENIIDESGMPKERFSAEFPKEGPSILRIQQVVRGDSAAYFCASSPAGPYEQYFGPGTRLTVT.